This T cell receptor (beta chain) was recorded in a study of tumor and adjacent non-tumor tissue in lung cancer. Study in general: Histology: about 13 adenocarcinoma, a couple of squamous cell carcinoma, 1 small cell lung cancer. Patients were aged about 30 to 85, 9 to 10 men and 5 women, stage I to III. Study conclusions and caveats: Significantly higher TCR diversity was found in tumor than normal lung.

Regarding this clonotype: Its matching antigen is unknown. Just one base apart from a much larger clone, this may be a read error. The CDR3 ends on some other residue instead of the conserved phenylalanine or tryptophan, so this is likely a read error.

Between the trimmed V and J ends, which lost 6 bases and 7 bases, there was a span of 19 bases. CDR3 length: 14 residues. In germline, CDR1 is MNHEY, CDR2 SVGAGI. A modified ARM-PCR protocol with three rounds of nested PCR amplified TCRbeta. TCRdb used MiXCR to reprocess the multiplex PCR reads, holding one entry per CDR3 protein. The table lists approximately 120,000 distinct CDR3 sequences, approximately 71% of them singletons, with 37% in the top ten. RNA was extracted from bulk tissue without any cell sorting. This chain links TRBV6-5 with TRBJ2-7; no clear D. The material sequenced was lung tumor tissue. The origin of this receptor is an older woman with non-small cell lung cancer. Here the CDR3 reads CASSPDRVTWEQYS. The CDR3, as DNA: TGTGCCAGCAGCCCTGATCGGGTGACGTGGGAGCAGTACTCC.